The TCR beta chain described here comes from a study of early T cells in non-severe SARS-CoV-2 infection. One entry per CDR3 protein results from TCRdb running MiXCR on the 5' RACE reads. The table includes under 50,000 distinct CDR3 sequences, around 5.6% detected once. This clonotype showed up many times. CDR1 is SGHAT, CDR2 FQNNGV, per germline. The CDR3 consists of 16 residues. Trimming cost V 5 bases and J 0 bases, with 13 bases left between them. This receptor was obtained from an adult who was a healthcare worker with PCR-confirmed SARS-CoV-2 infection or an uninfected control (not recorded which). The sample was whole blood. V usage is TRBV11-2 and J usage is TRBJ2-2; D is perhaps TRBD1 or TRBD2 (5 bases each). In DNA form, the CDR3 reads TGTGCCAGCAGCCCCAGGGACCCTGCGAACACCGGGGAGCTGTTTTTT. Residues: CASSPRDPANTGELFF. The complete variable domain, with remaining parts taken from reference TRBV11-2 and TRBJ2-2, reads EAGVAQSPRYKIIEKRQSVAFWCNPISGHATLYWYQQILGQGPKLLIQFQNNGVVDDSQLPKDRFSAERLKGVDSTLKIQPAKLEDSAVYLCASSPRDPANTGELFFGEGSRLTVL.